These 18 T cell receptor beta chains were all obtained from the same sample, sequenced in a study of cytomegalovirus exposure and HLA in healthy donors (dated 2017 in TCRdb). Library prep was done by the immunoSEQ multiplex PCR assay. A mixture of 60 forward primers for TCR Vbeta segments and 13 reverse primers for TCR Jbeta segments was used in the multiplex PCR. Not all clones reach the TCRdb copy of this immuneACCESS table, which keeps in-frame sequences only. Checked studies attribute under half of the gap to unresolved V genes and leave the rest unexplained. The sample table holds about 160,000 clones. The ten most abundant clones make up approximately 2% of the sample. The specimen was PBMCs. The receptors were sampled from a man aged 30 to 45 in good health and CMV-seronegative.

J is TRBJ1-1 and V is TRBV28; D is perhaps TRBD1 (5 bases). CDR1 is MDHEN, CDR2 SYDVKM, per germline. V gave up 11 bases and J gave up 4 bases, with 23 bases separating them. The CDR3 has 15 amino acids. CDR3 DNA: TGTGCCGTTAATGGGGGAGGGATTGGGGGCACTGAAGCTTTCTTT. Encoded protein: CAVNGGGIGGTEAFF. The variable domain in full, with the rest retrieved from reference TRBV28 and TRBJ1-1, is DVKVTQSSRYLVKRTGEKVFLECVQDMDHENMFWYRQDPGLGLRLIYFSYDVKMKEKGDIPEGYSVSREKKERFSLILESASTNQTSMYLCAVNGGGIGGTEAFFGQGTRLTVV.

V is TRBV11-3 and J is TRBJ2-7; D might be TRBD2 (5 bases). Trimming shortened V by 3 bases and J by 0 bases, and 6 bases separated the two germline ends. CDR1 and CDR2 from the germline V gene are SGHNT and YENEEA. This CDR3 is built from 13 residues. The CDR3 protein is CASSFLASYEQYF. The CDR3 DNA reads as TGTGCCAGCAGCTTCCTAGCCTCCTACGAGCAGTACTTC.

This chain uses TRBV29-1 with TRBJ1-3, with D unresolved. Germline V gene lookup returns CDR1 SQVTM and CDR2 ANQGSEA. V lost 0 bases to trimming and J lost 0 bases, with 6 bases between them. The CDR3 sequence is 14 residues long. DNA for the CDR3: TGCAGCGTTGAAGATCTTATCTCTGGAAACACCATATATTTT. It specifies CSVEDLISGNTIYF. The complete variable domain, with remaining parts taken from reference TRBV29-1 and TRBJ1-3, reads SAVISQKPSRDICQRGTSLTIQCQVDSQVTMMFWYRQQPGQSLTLIATANQGSEATYESGFVIDKFPISRPNLTFSTLTVSNMSPEDSSIYLCSVEDLISGNTIYFGEGSWLTVV.

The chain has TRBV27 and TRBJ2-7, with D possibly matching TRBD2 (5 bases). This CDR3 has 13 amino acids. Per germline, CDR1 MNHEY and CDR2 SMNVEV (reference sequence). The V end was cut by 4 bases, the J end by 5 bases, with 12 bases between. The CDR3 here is CASSWQRAHEQYF. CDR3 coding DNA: TGTGCCAGCAGTTGGCAGAGGGCCCACGAGCAGTACTTC.

The CDR3 is CASSYSSVSGANVLTF. CDR3 coding DNA: TGTGCCAGCAGTTACTCTTCGGTATCGGGGGCCAACGTCCTGACTTTC. The chain has TRBV6-5 and TRBJ2-6, with unresolved D. Germline V lookup: CDR1 MNHEY, CDR2 SVGAGI. Trimming took off 0 bases at V and 4 bases at J, with 10 bases between the two ends. This CDR3 is 16 amino acids long.

CDR3 protein: CASSSTIAGVETQYF. The CDR3 region has the DNA TGTGCCAGCAGCTCGACGATAGCGGGAGTAGAGACCCAGTACTTC. V is TRBV5-4 and J is TRBJ2-5; 9 bases map to TRBD2. Losses at the gene ends were 3 bases for V and 4 bases for J; bases not matched to a gene: 7. The CDR3 has 15 amino acids. Germline loops: CDR1 SGHNT, CDR2 YYREEE (reference sequence).

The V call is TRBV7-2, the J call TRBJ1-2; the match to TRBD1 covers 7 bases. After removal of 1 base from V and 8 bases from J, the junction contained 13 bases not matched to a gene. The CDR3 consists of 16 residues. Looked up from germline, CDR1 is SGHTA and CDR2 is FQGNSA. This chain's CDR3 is CASSLVGAGGAVGYTF. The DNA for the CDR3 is TGTGCCAGCAGCTTAGTAGGGGCAGGGGGTGCGGTAGGCTACACCTTC. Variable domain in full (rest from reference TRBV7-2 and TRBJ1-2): GAGVSQSPSNKVTEKGKDVELRCDPISGHTALYWYRQSLGQGLEFLIYFQGNSAPDKSGLPSDRFSAERTGGSVSTLTIQRTQQEDSAVYLCASSLVGAGGAVGYTFGSGTRLTVV.

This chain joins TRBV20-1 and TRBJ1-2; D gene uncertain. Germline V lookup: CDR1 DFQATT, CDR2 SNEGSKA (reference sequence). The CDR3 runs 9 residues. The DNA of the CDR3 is TGCACCTTGGGCCGCGGCTACACCTTC. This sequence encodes CTLGRGYTF.

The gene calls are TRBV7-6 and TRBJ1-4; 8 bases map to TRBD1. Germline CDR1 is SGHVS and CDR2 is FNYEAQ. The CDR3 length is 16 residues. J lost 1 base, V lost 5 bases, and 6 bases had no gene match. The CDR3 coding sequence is TGTGCCAGCAGCACGACAGACAGGGGAACTAATGAAAAACTGTTTTTT. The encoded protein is CASSTTDRGTNEKLFF.

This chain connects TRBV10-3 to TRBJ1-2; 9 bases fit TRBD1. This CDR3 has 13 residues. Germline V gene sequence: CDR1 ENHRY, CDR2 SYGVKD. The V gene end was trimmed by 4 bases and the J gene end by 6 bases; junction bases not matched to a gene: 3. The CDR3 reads CAISGRDRDGYTF. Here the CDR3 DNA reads TGTGCCATCAGTGGGAGGGACAGGGATGGCTACACCTTC.

In DNA, the CDR3 is TGTGCCAGCAGTTTTCAGGGAATATTGAACACTGAAGCTTTCTTT. It encodes CASSFQGILNTEAFF. The gene calls are TRBV27 and TRBJ1-1; D might be TRBD1 (5 bases). Germline V CDR1 and CDR2: MNHEY, SMNVEV (reference sequence). The V and J ends lost 3 bases and 0 bases respectively, with 11 bases between them. The CDR3 contains 15 residues.

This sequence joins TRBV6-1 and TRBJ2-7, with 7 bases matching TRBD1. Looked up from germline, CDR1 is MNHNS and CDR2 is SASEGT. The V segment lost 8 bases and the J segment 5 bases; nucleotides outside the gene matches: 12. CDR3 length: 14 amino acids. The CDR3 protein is CASHRGQGVDEQYF. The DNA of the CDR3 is TGTGCCAGCCACCGGGGTCAGGGGGTCGACGAGCAGTACTTC.

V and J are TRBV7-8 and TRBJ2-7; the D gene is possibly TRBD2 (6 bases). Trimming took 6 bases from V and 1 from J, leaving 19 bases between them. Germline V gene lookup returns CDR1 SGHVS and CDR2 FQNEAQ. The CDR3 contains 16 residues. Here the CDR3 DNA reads TGTGCCAGCAGGGCCCAAGGGGCGGGGAAATCCTACGAGCAGTACTTC. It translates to CASRAQGAGKSYEQYF.

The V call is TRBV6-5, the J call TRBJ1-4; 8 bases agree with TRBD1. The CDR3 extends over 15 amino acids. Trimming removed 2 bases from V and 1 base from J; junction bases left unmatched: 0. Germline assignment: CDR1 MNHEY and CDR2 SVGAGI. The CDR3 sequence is CASSYTGGTNEKLFF. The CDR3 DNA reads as TGTGCCAGCAGTTACACAGGGGGAACTAATGAAAAACTGTTTTTT.

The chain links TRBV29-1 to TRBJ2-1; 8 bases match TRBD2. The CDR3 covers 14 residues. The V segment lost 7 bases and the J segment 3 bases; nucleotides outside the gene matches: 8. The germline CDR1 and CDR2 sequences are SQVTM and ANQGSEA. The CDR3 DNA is TGCAGCGCCCTTTGGAGCGGGGGCTACAATGAGCAGTTCTTC. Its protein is CSALWSGGYNEQFF.

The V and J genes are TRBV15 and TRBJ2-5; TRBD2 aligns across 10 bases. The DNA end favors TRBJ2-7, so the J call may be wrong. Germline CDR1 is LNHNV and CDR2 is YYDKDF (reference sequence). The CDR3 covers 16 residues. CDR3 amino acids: CATSRLAGEGTYEQYF. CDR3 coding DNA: TGTGCCACCAGCAGACTAGCGGGAGAAGGGACCTACGAGCAGTACTTC.

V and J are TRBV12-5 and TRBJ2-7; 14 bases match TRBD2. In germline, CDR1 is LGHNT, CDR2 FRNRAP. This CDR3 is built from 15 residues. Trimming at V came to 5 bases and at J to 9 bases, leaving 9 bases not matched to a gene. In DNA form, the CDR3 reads TGTGCTAGTGGTCTTGGGACTAGCGGGAGCATACCGCAGTACTTC. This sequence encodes CASGLGTSGSIPQYF.

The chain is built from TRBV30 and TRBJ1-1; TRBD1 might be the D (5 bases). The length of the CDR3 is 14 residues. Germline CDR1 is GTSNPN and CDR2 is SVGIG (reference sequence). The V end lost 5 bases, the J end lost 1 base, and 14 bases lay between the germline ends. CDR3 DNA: TGTGCCTGGGCTCAGGGAGGTTGGAACACTGAAGCTTTCTTT. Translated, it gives CAWAQGGWNTEAFF.